The 21 T cell receptor beta chains presented below share a single source sample, sequenced in a study of T cell repertoires in cytomegalovirus infection. TCRdb independently ran MiXCR on the reads; one entry per CDR3 protein. The table has approximately 700,000 distinct CDR3 sequences, roughly a third seen once. The source material was PBMCs. These receptors all stem from a human donor in good health (CMV status not recorded). Some clones in this sample may be carry-over from other donors' samples.

V is TRBV6-4 and J is TRBJ2-1; 12 bases align to TRBD2. The CDR3 contains 17 residues. Per the germline V gene, CDR1 is MRHNA and CDR2 is SNTAGT. V lost 0 bases, J lost 10 bases, and 10 bases stayed unmatched. CDR3 region: CASSDSVSSGGAGEQFF. The CDR3 DNA is TGTGCCAGCAGTGACTCGGTATCTAGCGGGGGGGCCGGCGAGCAGTTCTTC.

The V and J genes are TRBV7-8 and TRBJ1-2; no clear D. Trimming left V 5 bases short and J 9 bases short, with 16 bases between. This CDR3 has 13 amino acids. The germline V gene encodes CDR1 SGHVS and CDR2 FQNEAQ. The CDR3: CASSPARWERYTF. The DNA for the CDR3 is TGTGCCAGCAGCCCGGCGAGATGGGAACGCTACACCTTC.

The gene calls are TRBV15 and TRBJ1-2; D remains unclear. Germline CDR1 and CDR2: LNHNV and YYDKDF (reference sequence). The CDR3 is 14 amino acids. The V end lost 1 base, the J end lost 4 bases, and 10 bases lay between the germline ends. The CDR3 region has the DNA TGTGCCACCAGCAGAGGATCAGCCGCCTATGGCTACACCTTC. Its protein product is CATSRGSAAYGYTF.

V is TRBV5-6 and J is TRBJ1-4; D unclear. V was trimmed by 1 base and J by 4 bases, leaving 14 bases between them. The CDR3 has 16 residues. Germline CDR1 reads SGHDT; CDR2 reads YYEEEE. CDR3 in amino acids: CASSLYLERVNEKLFF. The CDR3 DNA follows: TGTGCCAGCAGCTTGTACCTGGAAAGAGTTAATGAAAAACTGTTTTTT.

The V call is TRBV10-2, the J call TRBJ2-7; D uncertain. The germline CDR1 and CDR2 sequences are WSHSY and SAAADI. V lost 9 bases and J 5 bases, leaving 11 bases between the germline ends. The length of the CDR3 is 11 residues. As DNA, the CDR3 is TGCGCCAGTTGCGACGGAGACGAGCAGTACTTC. This codes for CASCDGDEQYF.

The V call is TRBV19, the J call TRBJ2-5; a weak D match, TRBD2 (7 bases). V lost 2 bases and J lost 1, with 17 bases in between. CDR3 length: 17 residues. Germline CDR1 is LNHDA and CDR2 is SQIVND (reference sequence). The CDR3 region is CASSIIGGGHIQETQYF. As DNA, the CDR3 is TGTGCCAGTAGTATAATCGGCGGGGGCCATATCCAAGAGACCCAGTACTTC.

The J gene is TRBJ2-5, the V gene TRBV25-1; 7 bases agree with TRBD2. Germline CDR1 MGHDK, CDR2 SYGVNS. V was clipped by 1 base and J by 1 base; unmatched bases: 3. The CDR3 extends over 15 amino acids. In nucleotides, the CDR3 is TGTGCCAGCAGTGAATGGGGCGGGAGCCAAGAGACCCAGTACTTC. Amino acids: CASSEWGGSQETQYF.

This clonotype was found many times. The V and J genes are TRBV7-2 and TRBJ2-3; the match to TRBD2 covers 8 bases. The junction had 6 bases not matched to a gene; V was cut back by 5 bases and J by 2 bases. This CDR3 region has 15 residues. Germline assignment: CDR1 SGHTA and CDR2 FQGNSA. CDR3 nucleotides: TGTGCCAGCAGCCTGGGGACTAGGGTCACAGATACGCAGTATTTT. It is translated as CASSLGTRVTDTQYF.

This sequence joins TRBV20-1 and TRBJ1-2; the D is unclear. Germline values: CDR1 DFQATT, CDR2 SNEGSKA (reference sequence). The CDR3 is made up of 11 amino acids. V shed 3 bases and J shed 4 bases, with 6 bases lying between them. Written as DNA, the CDR3 is TGCAGTGCTAGTGTAGGCTATGGCTACACCTTC. Its protein product is CSASVGYGYTF.

Points on this clonotype: Likely a read error: the CDR3 ends without its conserved phenylalanine or tryptophan. The rearrangement links TRBV24-1 to TRBJ2-3; D unclear. CDR1 and CDR2 from the germline V gene are KGHDR and SFDVKD. V was trimmed by 5 bases and J by 2 bases, leaving 13 bases between them. This CDR3 contains 15 residues. CDR3 DNA: TGTGCCACCAGTGCGGCGGCCGAGATCACAGATACGCAGTATTTG. Translated, it gives CATSAAAEITDTQYL.

V is TRBV30 and J is TRBJ1-1, with D unresolved. Trimming took off 5 bases at V and 0 bases at J, with 16 bases between the two ends. The CDR3 spans 15 residues. Germline CDR1 is GTSNPN and CDR2 is SVGIG (reference sequence). CDR3: CAWVPQGLLNTEAFF. In nucleotides, the CDR3 is TGTGCCTGGGTGCCCCAAGGGCTGTTGAACACTGAAGCTTTCTTT.

V and J are TRBV20-1 and TRBJ1-5, with unresolved D. Germline loops: CDR1 DFQATT, CDR2 SNEGSKA (reference sequence). The length of the CDR3 is 15 residues. Trimming shortened V by 3 bases and J by 1 base, and 13 bases separated the two germline ends. CDR3 in amino acids: CSASDAVMSNQPQHF. DNA for the CDR3: TGCAGTGCTAGCGACGCAGTGATGAGCAATCAGCCCCAGCATTTT.

V gene TRBV6-5 combines with J gene TRBJ1-5; D unclear. There are 16 residues in the CDR3. Germline values: CDR1 MNHEY, CDR2 SVGAGI. Trimming cost V 8 bases and J 0 bases, with 17 bases left between them. CDR3 amino acids: CASSSYGSSSNQPQHF. As DNA, the CDR3 is TGTGCCAGCTCGTCTTACGGTTCCTCTAGCAATCAGCCCCAGCATTTT.

This clonotype was counted only a few times. V and J are TRBV11-2 and TRBJ1-5, with TRBD1 matching 9 bases. Germline V gene data show CDR1 as SGHAT and CDR2 as FQNNGV. V was clipped by 5 bases and J by 4 bases; unmatched bases: 6. CDR3 length equals 15 residues. CDR3 coding DNA: TGTGCCAGCAGCGCCTCCGGGACAGGGAATCAGCCCCAGCATTTT. Translation: CASSASGTGNQPQHF.

This clonotype was seen only a few times. This chain connects TRBV19 to TRBJ2-2; possibly TRBD1 for D (6 bases). V lost 6 bases and J 3 bases, leaving 11 bases between the germline ends. The CDR3 runs to 14 residues. CDR1 LNHDA and CDR2 SQIVND come from the germline V gene (reference sequence). CDR3 sequence: CASSRDTHTGELFF. The CDR3 DNA reads as TGTGCCAGTAGCCGGGACACCCACACCGGGGAGCTGTTTTTT. The entire variable domain, with the rest obtained from reference TRBV19 and TRBJ2-2, is as follows: DGGITQSPKYLFRKEGQNVTLSCEQNLNHDAMYWYRQDPGQGLRLIYYSQIVNDFQKGDIAEGYSVSREKKESFPLTVTSAQKNPTAFYLCASSRDTHTGELFFGEGSRLTVL.

The J gene is TRBJ2-3, the V gene TRBV15, with TRBD2 matching over 13 bases. Trimming cost V 5 bases and J 4 bases; bases outside gene matches: 15. Germline loops: CDR1 LNHNV, CDR2 YYDKDF (reference sequence). The CDR3 consists of 19 residues. In DNA form, the CDR3 reads TGTGCCACCAGCTACTCCTCCACACCGGGACTAGCGGGGTCAGATACGCAGTATTTT. Amino acids: CATSYSSTPGLAGSDTQYF. Variable domain in full (rest from reference TRBV15 and TRBJ2-3): DAMVIQNPRYQVTQFGKPVTLSCSQTLNHNVMYWYQQKSSQAPKLLFHYYDKDFNNEADTPDNFQSRRPNTSFCFLDIRSPGLGDTAMYLCATSYSSTPGLAGSDTQYFGPGTRLTVL.

The chain joins TRBV7-9 to TRBJ1-1; D call uncertain. V was cut by 7 bases and J by 13 bases, with 19 bases left in between. The germline CDR1 and CDR2 sequences are SEHNR and FQNEAQ (reference sequence). CDR3 size: 12 residues. The CDR3 sequence is CASTPAVGSGFF. CDR3 sequence (DNA): TGTGCCAGCACCCCGGCGGTCGGCAGTGGTTTCTTT.

DNA of the CDR3: TGCGCCAGCAGCTACCGGGGGGCCGATAATTCACCCCTCCACTTT. It specifies CASSYRGADNSPLHF. The V call is TRBV5-1, the J call TRBJ1-6, with D maybe TRBD1 (6 bases). Trimming shortened V by 3 bases and J by 5 bases, and 12 bases separated the two germline ends. Germline CDR1 and CDR2: SGHRS and YFSETQ. CDR3 length: 15 residues.

This clonotype was counted between two and nine times. The V gene is TRBV20-1, the J gene TRBJ2-3, with no clear D. This CDR3 is built from 12 residues. V was clipped by 4 bases and J by 4 bases, with 9 bases between them. Germline V gives CDR1 DFQATT, CDR2 SNEGSKA (reference sequence). The CDR3 sequence is CSATVSADTQYF. The CDR3 region has the DNA TGCAGTGCTACGGTCTCGGCAGATACGCAGTATTTT.

This clonotype appeared a single time. This may be a read error, as it is one base from a much larger clone. The chain has TRBV7-9 and TRBJ1-6; 8 positions agree with TRBD1. The CDR3 has 14 residues. The germline CDR1 and CDR2 sequences are SEHNR and FQNEAQ (reference sequence). CDR3 amino acids: CASRSDRGNSPIHF. CDR3 DNA: TGTGCCAGCAGATCAGACAGGGGAAATTCACCCATCCACTTT.

V usage is TRBV28 and J usage is TRBJ2-7; D perhaps matches TRBD1 (7 bases). Deletions cut 4 bases from V and 2 bases from J, with 27 bases between. CDR3 length equals 19 residues. The germline gives CDR1 MDHEN, CDR2 SYDVKM. CDR3 residues: CASSSQGGSLRTRPYEQYF. The CDR3 nucleotides read TGTGCCAGCAGTTCCCAGGGGGGCAGCTTGAGGACGCGCCCCTACGAGCAGTACTTC. Complete variable domain (other parts from reference TRBV28 and TRBJ2-7): DVKVTQSSRYLVKRTGEKVFLECVQDMDHENMFWYRQDPGLGLRLIYFSYDVKMKEKGDIPEGYSVSREKKERFSLILESASTNQTSMYLCASSSQGGSLRTRPYEQYFGPGTRLTVT.